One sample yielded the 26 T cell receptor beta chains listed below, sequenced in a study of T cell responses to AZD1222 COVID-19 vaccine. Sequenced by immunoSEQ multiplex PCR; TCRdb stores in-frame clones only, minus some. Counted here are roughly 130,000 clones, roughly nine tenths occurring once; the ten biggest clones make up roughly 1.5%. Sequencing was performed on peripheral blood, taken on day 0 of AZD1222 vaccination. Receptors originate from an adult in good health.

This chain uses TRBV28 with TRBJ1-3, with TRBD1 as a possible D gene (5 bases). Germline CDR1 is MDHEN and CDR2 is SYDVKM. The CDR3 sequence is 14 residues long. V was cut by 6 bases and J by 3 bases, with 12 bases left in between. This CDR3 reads CASRDGGLGNTIYF. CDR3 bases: TGTGCCAGCAGGGACGGGGGACTTGGAAACACCATATATTTT.

Here the CDR3 reads CASSQVQGGSTDTQYF. CDR3 coding DNA: TGCGCCAGCAGCCAAGTGCAGGGGGGAAGCACAGATACGCAGTATTTT. The chain recombines TRBV4-3 with TRBJ2-3; maybe TRBD1 (7 bases). The CDR3 spans 16 residues. V lost 1 base, J lost 0 bases, and 11 bases lay in between. The germline gives CDR1 LGHNA, CDR2 YSLEER.

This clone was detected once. The CDR3 DNA reads TGTGCCAGCAGCCCAGACAGGAACTACTATGGCTACACCTTC. This gives the protein CASSPDRNYYGYTF. The chain links TRBV6-5 to TRBJ1-2; D might be TRBD1 (6 bases). The V end lost 6 bases, the J end lost 3 bases, and 14 bases lay between the germline ends. CDR1 MNHEY and CDR2 SVGAGI come from the germline V gene. The CDR3 length is 14 residues.

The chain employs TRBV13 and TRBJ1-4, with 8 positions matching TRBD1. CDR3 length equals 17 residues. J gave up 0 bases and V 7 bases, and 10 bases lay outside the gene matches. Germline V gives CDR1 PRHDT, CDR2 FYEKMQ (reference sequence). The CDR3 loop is CASILGSQGATNEKLFF. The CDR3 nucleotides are TGTGCCAGCATTCTAGGGTCACAGGGGGCAACTAATGAAAAACTGTTTTTT. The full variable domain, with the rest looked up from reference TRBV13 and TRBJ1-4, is AAGVIQSPRHLIKEKRETATLKCYPIPRHDTVYWYQQGPGQDPQFLISFYEKMQSDKGSIPDRFSAQQFSDYHSELNMSSLELGDSALYFCASILGSQGATNEKLFFGSGTQLSVL.

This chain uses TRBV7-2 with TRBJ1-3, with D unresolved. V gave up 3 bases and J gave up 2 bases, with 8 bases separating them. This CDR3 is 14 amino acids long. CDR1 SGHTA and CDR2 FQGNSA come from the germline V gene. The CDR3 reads CASSFSAPGNTIYF. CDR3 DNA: TGTGCCAGCAGCTTTTCAGCGCCTGGAAACACCATATATTTT.

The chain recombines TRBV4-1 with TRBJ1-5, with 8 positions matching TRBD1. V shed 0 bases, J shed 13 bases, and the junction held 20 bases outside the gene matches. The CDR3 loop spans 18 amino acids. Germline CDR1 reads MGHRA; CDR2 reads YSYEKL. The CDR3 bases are TGCGCCAGCAGCCAAGATCTTCGGGAATGGACAGGGACAGTGGGGCAGCATTTT. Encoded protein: CASSQDLREWTGTVGQHF.

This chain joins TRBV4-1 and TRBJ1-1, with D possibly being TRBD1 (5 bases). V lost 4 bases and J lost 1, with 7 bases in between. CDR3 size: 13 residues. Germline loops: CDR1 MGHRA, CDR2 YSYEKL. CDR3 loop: CASSRGQNTEAFF. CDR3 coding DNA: TGCGCCAGCAGCCGCGGACAGAACACTGAAGCTTTCTTT.

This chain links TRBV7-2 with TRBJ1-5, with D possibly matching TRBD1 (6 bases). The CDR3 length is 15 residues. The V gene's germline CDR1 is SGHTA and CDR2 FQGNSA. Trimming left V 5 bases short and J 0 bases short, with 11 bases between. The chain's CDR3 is CASSATGFSNQPQHF. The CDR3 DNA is TGTGCCAGCAGCGCGACAGGATTTAGCAATCAGCCCCAGCATTTT.

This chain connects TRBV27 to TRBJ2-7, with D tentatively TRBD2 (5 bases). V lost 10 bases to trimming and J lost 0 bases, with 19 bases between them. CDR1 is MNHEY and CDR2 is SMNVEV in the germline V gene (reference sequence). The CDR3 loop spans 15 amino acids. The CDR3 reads CATRVSGLSSYEQYF. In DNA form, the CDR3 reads TGTGCCACCAGAGTAAGCGGACTCAGCTCCTACGAGCAGTACTTC.

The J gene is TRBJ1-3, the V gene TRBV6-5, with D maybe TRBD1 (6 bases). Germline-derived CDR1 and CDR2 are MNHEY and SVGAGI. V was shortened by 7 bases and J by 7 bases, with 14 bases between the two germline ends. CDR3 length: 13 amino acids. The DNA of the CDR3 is TGTGCCAGCATACTCAAAGGGGGGAACACCATATATTTT. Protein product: CASILKGGNTIYF.

The CDR3 is CASSPRSGAYEQYF. CDR3 coding DNA: TGTGCCAGCAGCCCCCGGTCAGGGGCTTACGAGCAGTACTTC. The chain recombines TRBV4-2 with TRBJ2-7; D possibly corresponds to TRBD1 (6 bases). Germline V gives CDR1 LGHNA, CDR2 YNFKEQ. V lost 4 bases to trimming and J lost 4 bases, with 14 bases between them. The CDR3 consists of 14 residues.

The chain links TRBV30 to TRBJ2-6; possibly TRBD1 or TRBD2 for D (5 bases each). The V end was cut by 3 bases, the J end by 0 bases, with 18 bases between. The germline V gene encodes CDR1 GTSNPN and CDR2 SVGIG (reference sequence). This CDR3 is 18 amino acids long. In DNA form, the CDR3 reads TGTGCCTGGAGGGGGAAGGGGACGTCTGACTCTGGGGCCAACGTCCTGACTTTC. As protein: CAWRGKGTSDSGANVLTF.

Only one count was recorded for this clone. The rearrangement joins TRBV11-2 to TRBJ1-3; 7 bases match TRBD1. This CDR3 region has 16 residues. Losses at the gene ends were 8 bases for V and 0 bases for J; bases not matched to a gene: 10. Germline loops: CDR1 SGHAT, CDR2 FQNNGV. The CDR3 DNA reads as TGTGCCAGCCCGGTCGTTGGGGACAGCTCTGGAAACACCATATATTTT. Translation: CASPVVGDSSGNTIYF.

Written as DNA, the CDR3 is TGTGCCACCAGTGACTCGACTAGCGGGGGGACCTACGAGCAGTACTTC. Protein product: CATSDSTSGGTYEQYF. This chain links TRBV24-1 with TRBJ2-7, with 13 bases lining up with TRBD2. There are 16 residues in the CDR3. CDR1 is KGHDR, CDR2 SFDVKD, per germline. Trimming took 4 bases from V and 2 from J; bases not matched to a gene: 4.

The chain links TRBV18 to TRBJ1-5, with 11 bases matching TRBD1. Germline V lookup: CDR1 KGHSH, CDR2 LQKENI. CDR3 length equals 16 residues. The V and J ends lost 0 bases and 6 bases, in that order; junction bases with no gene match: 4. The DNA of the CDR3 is TGTGCCAGCTCACCACCGGACAGGGGGCAGGTTCAGCCCCAGCATTTT. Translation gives CASSPPDRGQVQPQHF.

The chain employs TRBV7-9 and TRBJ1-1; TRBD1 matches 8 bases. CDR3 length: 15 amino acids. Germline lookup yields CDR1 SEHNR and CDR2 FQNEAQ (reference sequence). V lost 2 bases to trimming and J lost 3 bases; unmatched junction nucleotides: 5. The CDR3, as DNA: TGTGCCAGCAGCTTATCTGGGACAGGCTACACTGAAGCTTTCTTT. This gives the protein CASSLSGTGYTEAFF.

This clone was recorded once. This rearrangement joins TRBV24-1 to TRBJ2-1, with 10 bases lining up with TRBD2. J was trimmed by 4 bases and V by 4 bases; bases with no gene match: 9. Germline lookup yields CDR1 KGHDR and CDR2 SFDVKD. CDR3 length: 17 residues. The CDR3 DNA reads TGTGCCACCAGTGAAGAGAGAGGGACTAGCGCGTACAATGAGCAGTTCTTC. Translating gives CATSEERGTSAYNEQFF.

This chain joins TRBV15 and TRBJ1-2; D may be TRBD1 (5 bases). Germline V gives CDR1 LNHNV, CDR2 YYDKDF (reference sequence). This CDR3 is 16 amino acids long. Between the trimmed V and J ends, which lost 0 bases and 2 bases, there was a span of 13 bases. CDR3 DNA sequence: TGTGCCACCAGCAGAGATGTTGGAGGGGCAAACTATGGCTACACCTTC. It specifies CATSRDVGGANYGYTF.

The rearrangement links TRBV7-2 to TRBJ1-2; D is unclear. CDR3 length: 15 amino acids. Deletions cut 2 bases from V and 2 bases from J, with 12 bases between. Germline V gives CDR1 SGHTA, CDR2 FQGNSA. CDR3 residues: CASSLSPTGNYGYTF. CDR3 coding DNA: TGTGCCAGCAGCTTATCCCCCACTGGGAACTATGGCTACACCTTC.

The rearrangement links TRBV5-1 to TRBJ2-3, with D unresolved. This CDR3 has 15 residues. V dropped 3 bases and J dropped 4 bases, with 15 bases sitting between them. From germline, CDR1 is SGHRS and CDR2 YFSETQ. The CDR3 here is CASSWQDPSPDTQYF. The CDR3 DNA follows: TGCGCCAGCAGCTGGCAGGACCCCAGCCCAGATACGCAGTATTTT.

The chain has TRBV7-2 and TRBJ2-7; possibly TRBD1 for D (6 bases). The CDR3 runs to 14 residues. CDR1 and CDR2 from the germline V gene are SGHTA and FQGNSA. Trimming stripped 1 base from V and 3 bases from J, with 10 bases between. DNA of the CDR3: TGTGCCAGCAGCTTAGAGGTCAGGGGCTACGAGCAGTACTTC. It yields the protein CASSLEVRGYEQYF.

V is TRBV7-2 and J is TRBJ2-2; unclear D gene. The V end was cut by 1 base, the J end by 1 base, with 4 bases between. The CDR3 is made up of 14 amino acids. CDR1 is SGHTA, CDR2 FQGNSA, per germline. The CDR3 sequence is CASSLDRNTGELFF. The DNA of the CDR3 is TGTGCCAGCAGCTTAGACAGGAACACCGGGGAGCTGTTTTTT.

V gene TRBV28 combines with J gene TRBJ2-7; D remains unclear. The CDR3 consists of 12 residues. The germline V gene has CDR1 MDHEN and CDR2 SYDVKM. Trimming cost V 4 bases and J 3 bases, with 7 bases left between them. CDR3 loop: CASSYGIYEQYF. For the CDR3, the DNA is TGTGCCAGCAGTTATGGTATCTACGAGCAGTACTTC.

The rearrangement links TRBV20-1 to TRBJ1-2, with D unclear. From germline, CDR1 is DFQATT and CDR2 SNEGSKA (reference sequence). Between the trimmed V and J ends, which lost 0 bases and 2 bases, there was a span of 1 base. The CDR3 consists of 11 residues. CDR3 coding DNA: TGCAGTGCTAGAGAGAACTATGGCTACACCTTC. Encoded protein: CSARENYGYTF.

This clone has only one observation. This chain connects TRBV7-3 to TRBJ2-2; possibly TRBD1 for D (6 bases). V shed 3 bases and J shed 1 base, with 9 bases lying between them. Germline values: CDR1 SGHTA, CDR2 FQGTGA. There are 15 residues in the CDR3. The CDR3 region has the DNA TGTGCCAGCAGCTTTGACAGGCAGAACACCGGGGAGCTGTTTTTT. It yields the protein CASSFDRQNTGELFF.

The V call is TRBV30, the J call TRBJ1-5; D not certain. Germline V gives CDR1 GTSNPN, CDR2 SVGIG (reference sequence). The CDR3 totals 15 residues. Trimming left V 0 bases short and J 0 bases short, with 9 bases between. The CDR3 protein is CAWSVGRYSNQPQHF. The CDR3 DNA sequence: TGTGCCTGGAGTGTAGGGCGGTATAGCAATCAGCCCCAGCATTTT.